This T cell receptor beta chain was identified in a study of neurological immune-mediated disorders. For the study at large: A relapsing-remitting course was seen in about 90% of the roughly 34 multiple sclerosis patients and a secondary progressive course in 3. Study-level findings and limits: Phylogenetically, 18 of 34 multiple sclerosis patients' repertoires fell into one related-CDR3 cluster, a possible signature. The study found no CDR3 amino acid sequences shared by expanded clones across subjects, suggesting private repertoires in all groups.

Using its own MiXCR run on the 5' RACE reads, TCRdb lists one record per CDR3 protein. The table records nearly 60,000 distinct CDR3 sequences, 3% to 4% of them present only once. This clonotype is medium-sized in the sample. Its antigen is currently unknown. PBMCs stored at -80 C, numbering 2 million, were the origin of the unsorted libraries. Sequencing was performed on PBMCs. The TCR sequence derives from a woman aged 55-69 years with multiple sclerosis.

CDR3 protein: CASSTTGGSYNEQFF. The CDR3 coding sequence is TGTGCCAGCAGTACAACAGGGGGCTCCTACAATGAGCAGTTCTTC. The chain links TRBV27 to TRBJ2-1, with TRBD1 matching over 8 bases. Germline V gene data show CDR1 as MNHEY and CDR2 as SMNVEV (reference sequence). CDR3 size: 15 residues. V dropped 5 bases and J dropped 0; count of bases not matched to a gene: 3.